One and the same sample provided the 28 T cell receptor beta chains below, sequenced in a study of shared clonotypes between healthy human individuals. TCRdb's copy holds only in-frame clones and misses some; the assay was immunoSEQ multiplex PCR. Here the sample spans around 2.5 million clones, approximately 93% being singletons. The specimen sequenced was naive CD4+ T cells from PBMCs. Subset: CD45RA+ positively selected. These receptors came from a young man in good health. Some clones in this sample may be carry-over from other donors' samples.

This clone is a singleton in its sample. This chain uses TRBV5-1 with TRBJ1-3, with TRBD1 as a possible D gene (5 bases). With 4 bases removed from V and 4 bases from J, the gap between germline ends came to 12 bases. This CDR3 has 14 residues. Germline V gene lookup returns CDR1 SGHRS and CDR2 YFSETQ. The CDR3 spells CASSAGGKGNTIYF. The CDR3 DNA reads TGCGCCAGCAGCGCCGGGGGGAAAGGAAACACCATATATTTT.

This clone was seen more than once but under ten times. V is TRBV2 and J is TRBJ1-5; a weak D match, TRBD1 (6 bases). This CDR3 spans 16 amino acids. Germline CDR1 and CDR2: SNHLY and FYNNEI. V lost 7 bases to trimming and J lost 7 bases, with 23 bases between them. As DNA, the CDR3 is TGTGCCAGCACTACGACTTCAGGGGCCTTAACCCAGCCCCAGCATTTT. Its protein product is CASTTTSGALTQPQHF.

In DNA form, the CDR3 reads TGTGCCAGCAGCTATACAGGGTTATACAATGAGCAGTTCTTC. Translation: CASSYTGLYNEQFF. This chain links TRBV5-4 with TRBJ2-1, with D tentatively TRBD1 (6 bases). Germline CDR1 SGHNT, CDR2 YYREEE (reference sequence). CDR3 length: 14 residues. Deletions cut 3 bases from V and 4 bases from J, with 11 bases between.

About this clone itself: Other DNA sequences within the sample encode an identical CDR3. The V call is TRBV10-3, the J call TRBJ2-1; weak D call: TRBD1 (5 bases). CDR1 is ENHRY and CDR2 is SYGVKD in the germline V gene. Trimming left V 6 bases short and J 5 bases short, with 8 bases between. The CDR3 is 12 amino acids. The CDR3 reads CAIRGPNNEQFF. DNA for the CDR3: TGTGCCATCAGGGGGCCCAACAATGAGCAGTTCTTC.

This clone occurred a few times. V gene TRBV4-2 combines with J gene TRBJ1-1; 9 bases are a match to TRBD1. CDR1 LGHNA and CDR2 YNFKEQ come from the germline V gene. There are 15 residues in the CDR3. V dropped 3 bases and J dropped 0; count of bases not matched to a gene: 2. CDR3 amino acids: CASSQGQGMNTEAFF. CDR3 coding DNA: TGTGCCAGCAGCCAGGGACAGGGCATGAACACTGAAGCTTTCTTT.

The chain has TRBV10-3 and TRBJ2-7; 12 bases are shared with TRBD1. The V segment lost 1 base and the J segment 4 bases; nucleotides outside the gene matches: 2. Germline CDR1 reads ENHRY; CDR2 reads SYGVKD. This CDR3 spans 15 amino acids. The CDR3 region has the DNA TGTGCCATCAGTGAGTGGGACAGGGGGCAATACGAGCAGTACTTC. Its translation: CAISEWDRGQYEQYF.

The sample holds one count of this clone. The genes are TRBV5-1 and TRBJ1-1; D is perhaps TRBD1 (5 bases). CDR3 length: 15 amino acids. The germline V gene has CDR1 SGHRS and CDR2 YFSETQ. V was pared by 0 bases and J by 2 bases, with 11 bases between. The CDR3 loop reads CASSLGDRSNTEAFF. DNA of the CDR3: TGCGCCAGCAGCTTGGGTGACAGAAGCAACACTGAAGCTTTCTTT.

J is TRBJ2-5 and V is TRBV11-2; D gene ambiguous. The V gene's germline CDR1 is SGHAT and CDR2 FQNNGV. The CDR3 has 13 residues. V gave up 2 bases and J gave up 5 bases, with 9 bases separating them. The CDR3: CASSLRFRETQYF. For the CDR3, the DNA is TGTGCCAGCAGCTTACGCTTCCGGGAGACCCAGTACTTC.

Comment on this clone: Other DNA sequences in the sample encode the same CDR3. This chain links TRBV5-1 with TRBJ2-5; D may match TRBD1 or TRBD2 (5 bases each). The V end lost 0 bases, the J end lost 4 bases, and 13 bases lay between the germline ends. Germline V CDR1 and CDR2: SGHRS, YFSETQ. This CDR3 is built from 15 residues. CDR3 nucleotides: TGCGCCAGCAGCTTGGCAGGCGGGCAGGGAGAGACCCAGTACTTC. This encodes CASSLAGGQGETQYF.

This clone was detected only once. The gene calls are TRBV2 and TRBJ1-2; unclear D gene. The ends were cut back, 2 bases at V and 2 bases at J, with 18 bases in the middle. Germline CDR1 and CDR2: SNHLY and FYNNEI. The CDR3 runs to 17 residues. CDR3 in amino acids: CASSEWPGRPLNYGYTF. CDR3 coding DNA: TGTGCCAGCAGTGAATGGCCAGGCCGGCCCTTAAACTATGGCTACACCTTC. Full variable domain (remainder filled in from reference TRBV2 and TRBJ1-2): EPEVTQTPSHQVTQMGQEVILRCVPISNHLYFYWYRQILGQKVEFLVSFYNNEISEKSEIFDDQFSVERPDGSNFTLKIRSTKLEDSAMYFCASSEWPGRPLNYGYTFGSGTRLTVV.

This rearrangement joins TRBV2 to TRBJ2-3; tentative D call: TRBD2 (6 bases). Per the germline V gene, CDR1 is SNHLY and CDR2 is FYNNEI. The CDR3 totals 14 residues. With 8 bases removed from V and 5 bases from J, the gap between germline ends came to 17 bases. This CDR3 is CASLATQGEDTQYF. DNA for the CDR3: TGTGCCAGCCTAGCGACCCAAGGGGAAGATACGCAGTATTTT.

DNA for the CDR3: TGTGCCAGCAAATTAGCGGGAGGTGACGAGCAGTACTTC. Its protein product is CASKLAGGDEQYF. The chain uses TRBV11-3 and TRBJ2-5, with 10 bases lining up with TRBD2. Near its end, the DNA agrees better with TRBJ2-7, so the J call may be wrong. Looked up from germline, CDR1 is SGHNT and CDR2 is YENEEA. This CDR3 spans 13 amino acids.

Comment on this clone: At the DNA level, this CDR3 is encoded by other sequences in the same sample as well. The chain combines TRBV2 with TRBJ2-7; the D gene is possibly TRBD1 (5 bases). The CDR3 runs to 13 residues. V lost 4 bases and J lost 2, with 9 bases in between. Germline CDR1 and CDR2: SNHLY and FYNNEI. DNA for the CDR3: TGTGCCAGCAGTGTTGACAGTACCTACGAGCAGTACTTC. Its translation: CASSVDSTYEQYF. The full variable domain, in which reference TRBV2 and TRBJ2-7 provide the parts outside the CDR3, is EPEVTQTPSHQVTQMGQEVILRCVPISNHLYFYWYRQILGQKVEFLVSFYNNEISEKSEIFDDQFSVERPDGSNFTLKIRSTKLEDSAMYFCASSVDSTYEQYFGPGTRLTVT.

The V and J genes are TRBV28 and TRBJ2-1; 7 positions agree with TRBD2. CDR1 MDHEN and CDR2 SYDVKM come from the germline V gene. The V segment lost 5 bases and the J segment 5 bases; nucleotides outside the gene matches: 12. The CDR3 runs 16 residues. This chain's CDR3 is CASSPQRASGHNEQFF. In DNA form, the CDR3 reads TGTGCCAGCAGTCCTCAGAGGGCTAGCGGACACAATGAGCAGTTCTTC.

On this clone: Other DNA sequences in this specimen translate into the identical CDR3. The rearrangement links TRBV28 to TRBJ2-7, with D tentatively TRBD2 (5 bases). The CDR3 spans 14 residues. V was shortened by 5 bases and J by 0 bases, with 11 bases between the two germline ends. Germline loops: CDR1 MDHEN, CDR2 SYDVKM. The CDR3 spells CASSPPGSSYEQYF. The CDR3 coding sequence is TGTGCCAGCAGTCCGCCGGGGTCCTCCTACGAGCAGTACTTC. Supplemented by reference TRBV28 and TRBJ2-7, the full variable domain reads DVKVTQSSRYLVKRTGEKVFLECVQDMDHENMFWYRQDPGLGLRLIYFSYDVKMKEKGDIPEGYSVSREKKERFSLILESASTNQTSMYLCASSPPGSSYEQYFGPGTRLTVT.

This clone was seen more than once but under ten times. For the CDR3, the DNA is TGTGCCAGCAGTTACGCCCGGAATACTGAAGCTTTCTTT. Amino acid sequence: CASSYARNTEAFF. The chain uses TRBV6-5 and TRBJ1-1; D ambiguous. The CDR3 consists of 13 residues. Germline assignment: CDR1 MNHEY and CDR2 SVGAGI. Trimming stripped 2 bases from V and 5 bases from J, with 9 bases between.

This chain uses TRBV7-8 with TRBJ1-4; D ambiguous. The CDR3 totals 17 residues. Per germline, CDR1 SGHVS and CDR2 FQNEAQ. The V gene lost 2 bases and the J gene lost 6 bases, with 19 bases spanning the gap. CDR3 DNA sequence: TGTGCCAGCAGCTTATACGGGCGGACTTTTGGAGATGAAAAACTGTTTTTT. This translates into CASSLYGRTFGDEKLFF.

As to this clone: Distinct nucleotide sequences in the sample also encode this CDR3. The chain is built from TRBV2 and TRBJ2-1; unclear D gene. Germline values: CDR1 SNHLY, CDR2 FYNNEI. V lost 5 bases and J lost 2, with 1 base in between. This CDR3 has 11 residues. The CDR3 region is CASSPYNEQFF. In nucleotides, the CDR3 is TGTGCCAGCAGTCCCTACAATGAGCAGTTCTTC.

The CDR3 DNA follows: TGTGCCAGCAGTGAATATCGAGGGGGGCGCGGGGAGCTGTTTTTT. Translating gives CASSEYRGGRGELFF. The chain is built from TRBV25-1 and TRBJ2-2; D is perhaps TRBD1 or TRBD2 (6 bases each). Trimming removed 0 bases from V and 7 bases from J, with 12 bases in between. The CDR3 contains 15 residues. In germline, CDR1 is MGHDK, CDR2 SYGVNS.

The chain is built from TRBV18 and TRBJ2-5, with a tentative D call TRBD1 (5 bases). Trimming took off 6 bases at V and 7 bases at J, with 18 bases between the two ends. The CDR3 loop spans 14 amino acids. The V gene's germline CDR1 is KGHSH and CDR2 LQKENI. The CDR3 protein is CASSLSRDILTQYF. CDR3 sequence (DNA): TGTGCCAGCTCCCTGTCCAGGGATATACTGACCCAGTACTTC.

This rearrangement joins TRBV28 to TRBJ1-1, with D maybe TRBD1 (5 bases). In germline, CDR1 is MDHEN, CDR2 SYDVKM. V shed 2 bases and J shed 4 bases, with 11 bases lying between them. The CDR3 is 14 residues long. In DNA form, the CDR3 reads TGTGCCAGCAGTTTAGACAAGGGGCGCACTGAAGCTTTCTTT. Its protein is CASSLDKGRTEAFF.

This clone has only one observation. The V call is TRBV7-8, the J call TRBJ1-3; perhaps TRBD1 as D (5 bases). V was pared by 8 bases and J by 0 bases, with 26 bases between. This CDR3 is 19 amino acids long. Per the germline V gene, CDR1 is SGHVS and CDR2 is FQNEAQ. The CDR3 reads CASSSGTGPNFNSGNTIYF. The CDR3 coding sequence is TGTGCCAGCTCTTCGGGAACAGGCCCGAACTTTAACTCTGGAAACACCATATATTTT.

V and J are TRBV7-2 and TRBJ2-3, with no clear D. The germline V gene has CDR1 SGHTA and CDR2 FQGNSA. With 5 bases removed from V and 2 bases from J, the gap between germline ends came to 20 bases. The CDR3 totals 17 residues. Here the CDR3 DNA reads TGTGCCAGCAGCCCTAGTGCCACCAACGTAATCACAGATACGCAGTATTTT. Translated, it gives CASSPSATNVITDTQYF.

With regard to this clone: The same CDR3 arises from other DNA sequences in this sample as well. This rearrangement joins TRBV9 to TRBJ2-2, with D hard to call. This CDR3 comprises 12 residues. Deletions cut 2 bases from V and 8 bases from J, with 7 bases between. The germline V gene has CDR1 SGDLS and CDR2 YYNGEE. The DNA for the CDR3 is TGTGCCAGCAGCGTTCCAGGTGGGGAGCTGTTTTTT. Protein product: CASSVPGGELFF.

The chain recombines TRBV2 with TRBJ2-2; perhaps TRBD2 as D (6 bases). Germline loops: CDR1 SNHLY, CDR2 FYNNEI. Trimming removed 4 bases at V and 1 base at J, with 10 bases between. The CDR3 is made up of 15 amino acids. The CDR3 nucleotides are TGTGCCAGCAGTGCCGGGACTTGGAACACCGGGGAGCTGTTTTTT. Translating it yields CASSAGTWNTGELFF.

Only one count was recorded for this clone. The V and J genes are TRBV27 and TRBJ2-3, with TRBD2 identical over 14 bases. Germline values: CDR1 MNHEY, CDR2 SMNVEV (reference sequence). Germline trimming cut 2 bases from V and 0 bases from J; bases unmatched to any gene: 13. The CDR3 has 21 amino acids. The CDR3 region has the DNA TGTGCCAGCAGTTTACCCAGGATCCGACTAGCGGGAGGGCCGAGCACAGATACGCAGTATTTT. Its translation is CASSLPRIRLAGGPSTDTQYF.

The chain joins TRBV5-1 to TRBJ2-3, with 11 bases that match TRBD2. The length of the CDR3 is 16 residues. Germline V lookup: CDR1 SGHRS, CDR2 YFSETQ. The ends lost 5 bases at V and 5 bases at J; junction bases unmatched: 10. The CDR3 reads CASRQTVAGGQDTQYF. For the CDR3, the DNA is TGCGCCAGCAGGCAAACAGTAGCGGGAGGGCAAGATACGCAGTATTTT.

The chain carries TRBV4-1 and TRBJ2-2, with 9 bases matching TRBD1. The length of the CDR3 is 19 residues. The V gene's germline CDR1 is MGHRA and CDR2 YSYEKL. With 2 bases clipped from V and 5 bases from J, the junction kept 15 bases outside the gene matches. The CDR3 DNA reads TGCGCCAGCAGCCAATTGGGACAGGGAGCCGGATCTAGGACCGGGGAGCTGTTTTTT. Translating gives CASSQLGQGAGSRTGELFF.